This is a list of T cell receptor beta chains from one sample in a study of blood T cell repertoires in COVID-19. The table came from immunoSEQ multiplex PCR; TCRdb's copy has only in-frame clones and leaves some out. The repertoire holds approximately 80,000 clones, around 83% seen once, with more than 2% in the top ten. The sample taken for sequencing was peripheral blood. The receptor source for this set is a woman aged 70 to 79 with acute or convalescent COVID-19. Both conserved end residues are part of each CDR3. Fields, in order: J gene, V gene, CDR3 length, clone size, D gene, CDR3 protein, CDR3 DNA. D genes are given only for firm matches. Not all rows give a size; the values are once, few, many and, for expanded clones, a class.

J: TRBJ1-4; V: TRBV5-1; length: 16; size: once; D: -; CDR3: CASSLGQSSTNEKLFF; DNA: TGCGCCAGCAGCTTGGGACAGAGTTCAACTAATGAAAAACTGTTTTTT
J: TRBJ2-2; V: TRBV5-1; length: 15; size: -; D: -; CDR3: CASSLAQGGVGELFF; DNA: TGCGCCAGCAGCTTGGCTCAGGGAGGTGTCGGGGAGCTGTTTTTT
J: TRBJ1-1; V: TRBV10-1; length: 15; size: -; D: -; CDR3: CASSESTRTGTKAFF; DNA: TGCGCCAGCAGTGAGTCGACAAGGACGGGAACAAAAGCTTTCTTT
J: TRBJ1-1; V: TRBV7-3; length: 16; size: -; D: -; CDR3: CASSLTGDRGYTEAFF; DNA: TGTGCCAGCAGCTTAACGGGAGATAGGGGGTACACTGAAGCTTTCTTT
J: TRBJ1-1; V: TRBV2; length: 14; size: once; D: -; CDR3: CASRKDSANTEAFF; DNA: TGTGCCAGCAGAAAGGACTCGGCCAACACTGAAGCTTTCTTT
J: TRBJ1-1; V: TRBV5-1; length: 13; size: -; D: TRBD1; CDR3: CASSSGTAFEAFF; DNA: TGCGCCAGCAGCTCGGGGACAGCCTTTGAAGCTTTCTTT
J: TRBJ1-3; V: TRBV21-1; length: 19; size: -; D: -; CDR3: CASSKEGVRGRYSGNTIYF; DNA: TGTGCCAGCAGCAAAGAAGGGGTCCGGGGGAGATACTCTGGAAACACCATATATTTT
J: TRBJ1-4; V: TRBV5-1; length: 14; size: -; D: TRBD1; CDR3: CASAQGAASEKLFF; DNA: TGCGCCAGCGCTCAGGGGGCAGCAAGTGAAAAACTGTTTTTT
J: TRBJ1-5; V: TRBV7-2; length: 15; size: -; D: -; CDR3: CASSLGRQANQPQHF; DNA: TGTGCCAGCAGCTTGGGCCGACAGGCCAATCAGCCCCAGCATTTT
J: TRBJ1-1; V: TRBV7-3; length: 13; size: -; D: TRBD1; CDR3: CASSRQGTTEAFF; DNA: TGTGCCAGCAGCCGACAGGGGACCACTGAAGCTTTCTTT
J: TRBJ2-5; V: TRBV3-1/TRBV3-2; length: 16; size: -; D: TRBD2; CDR3: CASSQGTGGGQETQYF; DNA: TGTGCCAGCAGCCAAGGGACCGGGGGGGGGCAAGAGACCCAGTACTTC
J: TRBJ2-1; V: TRBV5-1; length: 17; size: few; D: TRBD2; CDR3: CASSLDGGNPSYNEQFF; DNA: TGCGCCAGCAGCTTGGACGGGGGGAACCCCTCCTACAATGAGCAGTTCTTC
J: TRBJ1-2; V: TRBV5-1; length: 14; size: -; D: TRBD1; CDR3: CASSMDRTNYGYTF; DNA: TGCGCCAGCAGCATGGACAGGACTAACTATGGCTACACCTTC
J: TRBJ1-1; V: TRBV2; length: 13; size: -; D: TRBD1; CDR3: CASSTDREEESFF; DNA: TGTGCCAGCAGCACCGACAGGGAAGAGGAGTCTTTCTTT
J: TRBJ2-7; V: TRBV9; length: 14; size: -; D: -; CDR3: CASSWQGSSYEQYF; DNA: TGTGCCAGCAGCTGGCAGGGGAGCTCCTACGAGCAGTACTTC
J: TRBJ1-1; V: TRBV5-1; length: 14; size: -; D: -; CDR3: CASSQQDGDTEAFF; DNA: TGCGCCAGCAGCCAACAGGATGGGGACACTGAAGCTTTCTTT
J: TRBJ1-1; V: TRBV29-1; length: 12; size: -; D: -; CDR3: CSVEEGGTEAFF; DNA: TGCAGCGTTGAAGAGGGAGGCACTGAAGCTTTCTTT
J: TRBJ1-1; V: TRBV29-1; length: 14; size: -; D: -; CDR3: CSVFIQGPGTEAFF; DNA: TGCAGCGTTTTTATACAGGGCCCCGGCACTGAAGCTTTCTTT
J: TRBJ2-7; V: TRBV2; length: 15; size: -; D: TRBD2; CDR3: CASVERAGGLYEQYF; DNA: TGTGCCAGCGTCGAGCGAGCGGGGGGGCTCTACGAGCAGTACTTC
J: TRBJ2-1; V: TRBV7-3; length: 20; size: -; D: TRBD2; CDR3: CASSLTPFGGTAGSYNEQFF; DNA: TGTGCCAGCAGCTTAACCCCCTTCGGGGGGACTGCAGGCTCCTACAATGAGCAGTTCTTC
J: TRBJ2-5; V: TRBV5-1; length: 16; size: -; D: TRBD2; CDR3: CASSKASGGYQETQYF; DNA: TGCGCCAGCAGCAAGGCTAGCGGGGGTTACCAAGAGACCCAGTACTTC
J: TRBJ1-4; V: TRBV19; length: 15; size: -; D: -; CDR3: CASSIRHRHNEKLFF; DNA: TGTGCCAGTAGTATAAGGCACAGGCATAATGAAAAACTGTTTTTT
J: TRBJ1-1; V: TRBV11-2; length: 13; size: -; D: -; CDR3: CASRTTRNTEAFF; DNA: TGTGCCAGCAGAACGACACGGAACACTGAAGCTTTCTTT
J: TRBJ1-1; V: TRBV10-3; length: 13; size: once; D: -; CDR3: CAAGRDGETEAFF; DNA: TGTGCCGCCGGGAGGGACGGGGAAACTGAAGCTTTCTTT
J: TRBJ1-1; V: TRBV28; length: 13; size: -; D: TRBD1; CDR3: CASSLGQGEKAFF; DNA: TGTGCCAGCAGTTTAGGGCAGGGGGAGAAGGCTTTCTTT
J: TRBJ1-4; V: TRBV25-1; length: 14; size: -; D: TRBD1; CDR3: CATAPGQGGEKLFF; DNA: TGTGCCACAGCCCCGGGACAGGGCGGCGAAAAACTGTTTTTT
J: TRBJ2-6; V: TRBV5-4; length: 17; size: -; D: TRBD1; CDR3: CASSPTGGASGANVLTF; DNA: TGTGCCAGCAGCCCAACAGGGGGCGCCTCTGGGGCCAACGTCCTGACTTTC
J: TRBJ2-1; V: TRBV10-3; length: 11; size: -; D: TRBD1; CDR3: CAISRDSSQFF; DNA: TGTGCCATCAGTAGGGACAGTTCGCAGTTCTTC
J: TRBJ1-1; V: TRBV10-1; length: 14; size: -; D: -; CDR3: CASSVDPGDTEAFF; DNA: TGCGCCAGCAGTGTAGATCCAGGGGACACTGAAGCTTTCTTT
J: TRBJ1-1; V: TRBV5-1; length: 13; size: -; D: -; CDR3: CASSSDTFTEAFF; DNA: TGCGCCAGCAGTTCTGACACCTTCACTGAAGCTTTCTTT
J: TRBJ1-1; V: TRBV2; length: 14; size: -; D: -; CDR3: CASLSGDERTEAFF; DNA: TGTGCCAGCCTCTCGGGGGATGAACGCACTGAAGCTTTCTTT
J: TRBJ2-3; V: TRBV10-2; length: 14; size: -; D: -; CDR3: CATAPPLRTDTQYF; DNA: TGCGCCACCGCCCCACCCCTTAGAACAGATACGCAGTATTTT
J: TRBJ2-3; V: TRBV13; length: 14; size: -; D: -; CDR3: CASSLQGSTDTQYF; DNA: TGTGCCAGCAGCTTACAGGGCAGCACAGATACGCAGTATTTT
J: TRBJ2-2; V: TRBV2; length: 13; size: few; D: -; CDR3: CASNRRDTGELFF; DNA: TGTGCCAGCAATCGGAGGGACACCGGGGAGCTGTTTTTT
J: TRBJ1-3; V: TRBV5-5; length: 14; size: -; D: -; CDR3: CASTRGSSGNTIYF; DNA: TGTGCCAGCACCCGGGGGAGTTCTGGAAACACCATATATTTT